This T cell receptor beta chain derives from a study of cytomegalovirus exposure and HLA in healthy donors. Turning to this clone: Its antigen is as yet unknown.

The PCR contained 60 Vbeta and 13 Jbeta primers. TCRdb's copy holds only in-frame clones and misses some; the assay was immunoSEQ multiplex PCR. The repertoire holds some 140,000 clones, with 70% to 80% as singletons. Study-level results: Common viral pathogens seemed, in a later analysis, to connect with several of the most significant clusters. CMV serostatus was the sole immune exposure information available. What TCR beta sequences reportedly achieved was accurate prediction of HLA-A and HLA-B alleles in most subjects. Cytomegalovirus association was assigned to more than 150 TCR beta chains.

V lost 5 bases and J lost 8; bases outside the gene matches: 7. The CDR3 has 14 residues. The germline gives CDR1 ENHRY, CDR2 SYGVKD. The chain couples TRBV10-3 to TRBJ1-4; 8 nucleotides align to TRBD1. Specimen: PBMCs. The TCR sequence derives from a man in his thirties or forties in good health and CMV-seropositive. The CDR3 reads CAISPDRGQEKLFF. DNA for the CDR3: TGTGCCATCAGTCCAGACAGGGGCCAGGAAAAACTGTTTTTT.